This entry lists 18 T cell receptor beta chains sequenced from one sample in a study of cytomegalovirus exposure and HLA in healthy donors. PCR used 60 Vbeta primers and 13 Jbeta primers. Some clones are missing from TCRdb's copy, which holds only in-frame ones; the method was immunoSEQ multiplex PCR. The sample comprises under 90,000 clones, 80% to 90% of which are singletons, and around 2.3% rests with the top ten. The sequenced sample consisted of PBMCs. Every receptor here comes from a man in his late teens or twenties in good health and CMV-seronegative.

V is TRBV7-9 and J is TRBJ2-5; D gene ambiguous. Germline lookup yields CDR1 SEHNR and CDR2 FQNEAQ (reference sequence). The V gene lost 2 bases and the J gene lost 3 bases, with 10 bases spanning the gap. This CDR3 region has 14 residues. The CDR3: CASSLRLSEETQYF. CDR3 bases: TGTGCCAGCAGCTTAAGACTGTCGGAAGAGACCCAGTACTTC.

The DNA of the CDR3 is TGTGCCACCAGCAGAGATAAGGACTCTAGATACAATGAGCAGTTCTTC. It specifies CATSRDKDSRYNEQFF. The chain employs TRBV15 and TRBJ2-1; weak D call: TRBD2 (5 bases). The V gene's germline CDR1 is LNHNV and CDR2 YYDKDF (reference sequence). The CDR3 spans 16 residues. Trimming pared 0 bases from V and 4 bases from J, leaving 13 bases between.

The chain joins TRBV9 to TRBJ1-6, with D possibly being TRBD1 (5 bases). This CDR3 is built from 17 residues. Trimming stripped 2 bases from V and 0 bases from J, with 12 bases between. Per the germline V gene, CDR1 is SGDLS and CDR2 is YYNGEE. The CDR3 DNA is TGTGCCAGCAGCGTCGATCCGGGGGACTCCTATAATTCACCCCTCCACTTT. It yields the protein CASSVDPGDSYNSPLHF.

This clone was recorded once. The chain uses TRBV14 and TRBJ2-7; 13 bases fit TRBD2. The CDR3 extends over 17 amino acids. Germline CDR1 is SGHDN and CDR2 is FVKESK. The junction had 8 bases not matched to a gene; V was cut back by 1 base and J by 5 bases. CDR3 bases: TGTGCCAGCAGCCAAGTGCTCGGACTAGCGGGAGCCCACGAGCAGTACTTC. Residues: CASSQVLGLAGAHEQYF.

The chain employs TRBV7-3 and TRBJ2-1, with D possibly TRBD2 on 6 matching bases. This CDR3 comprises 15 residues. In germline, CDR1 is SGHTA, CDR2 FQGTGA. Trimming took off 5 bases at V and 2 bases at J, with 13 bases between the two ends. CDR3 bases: TGTGCCAGCAGCACCCCCGGGACTGCCTACAATGAGCAGTTCTTC. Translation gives CASSTPGTAYNEQFF.

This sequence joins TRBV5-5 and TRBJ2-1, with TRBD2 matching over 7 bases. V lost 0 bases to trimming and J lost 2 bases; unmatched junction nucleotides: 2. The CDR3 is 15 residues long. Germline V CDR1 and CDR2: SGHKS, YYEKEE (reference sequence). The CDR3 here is CASSLEAGTYNEQFF. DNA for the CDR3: TGTGCCAGCAGCTTGGAAGCGGGGACCTACAATGAGCAGTTCTTC.

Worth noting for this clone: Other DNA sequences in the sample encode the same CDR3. This chain's CDR3 is CASSQVLAREQYF. The CDR3, as DNA: TGCGCCAGCAGCCAAGTATTAGCGAGGGAGCAGTACTTC. This sequence joins TRBV4-3 and TRBJ2-7; possible D gene TRBD2, 5 bases. Trimming removed 1 base from V and 7 bases from J, with 11 bases in between. This CDR3 is 13 amino acids long. From germline, CDR1 is LGHNA and CDR2 YSLEER.

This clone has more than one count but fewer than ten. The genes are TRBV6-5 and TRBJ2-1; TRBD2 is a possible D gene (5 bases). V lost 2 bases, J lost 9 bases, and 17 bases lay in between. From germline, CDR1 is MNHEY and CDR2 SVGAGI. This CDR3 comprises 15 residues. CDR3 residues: CASSYQAPGAGEQFF. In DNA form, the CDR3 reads TGTGCCAGCAGTTACCAAGCCCCCGGTGCGGGTGAGCAGTTCTTC.

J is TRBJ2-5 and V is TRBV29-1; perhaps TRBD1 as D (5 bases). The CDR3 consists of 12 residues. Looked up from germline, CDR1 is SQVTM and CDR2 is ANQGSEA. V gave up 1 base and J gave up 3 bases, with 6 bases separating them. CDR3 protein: CSVEAREETQYF. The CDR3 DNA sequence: TGCAGCGTTGAAGCCAGGGAAGAGACCCAGTACTTC.

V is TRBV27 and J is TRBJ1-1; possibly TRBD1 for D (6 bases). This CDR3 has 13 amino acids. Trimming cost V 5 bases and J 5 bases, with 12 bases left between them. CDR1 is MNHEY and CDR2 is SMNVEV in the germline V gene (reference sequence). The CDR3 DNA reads TGTGCCAGCAGTCTTACAGGGAGAACTGAAGCTTTCTTT. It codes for CASSLTGRTEAFF.

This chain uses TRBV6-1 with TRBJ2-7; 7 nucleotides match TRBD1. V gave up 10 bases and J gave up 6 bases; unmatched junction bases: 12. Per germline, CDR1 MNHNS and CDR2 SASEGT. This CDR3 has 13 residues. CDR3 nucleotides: TGTGCCACGGACCACACAGGGGTTGGCGAGCAGTACTTC. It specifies CATDHTGVGEQYF.

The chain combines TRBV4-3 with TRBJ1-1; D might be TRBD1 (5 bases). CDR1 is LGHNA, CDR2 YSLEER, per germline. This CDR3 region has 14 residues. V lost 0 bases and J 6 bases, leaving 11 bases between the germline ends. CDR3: CASSQDLRGAEAFF. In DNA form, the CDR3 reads TGCGCCAGCAGCCAAGACTTAAGGGGCGCTGAAGCTTTCTTT.

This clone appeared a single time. The CDR3 DNA is TGTGCCAGCAGCCGCGGGGGTGAGCAGTTCTTC. Translating gives CASSRGGEQFF. This chain links TRBV11-3 with TRBJ2-1; TRBD2 matches 7 bases. From germline, CDR1 is SGHNT and CDR2 YENEEA. V shed 5 bases, J shed 9 bases, and the junction held 1 base outside the gene matches. The CDR3 spans 11 residues. Full variable domain (missing parts from reference TRBV11-3 and TRBJ2-1): EAGVVQSPRYKIIEKKQPVAFWCNPISGHNTLYWYLQNLGQGPELLIRYENEEAVDDSQLPKDRFSAERLKGVDSTLKIQPAELGDSAVYLCASSRGGEQFFGPGTRLTVL.

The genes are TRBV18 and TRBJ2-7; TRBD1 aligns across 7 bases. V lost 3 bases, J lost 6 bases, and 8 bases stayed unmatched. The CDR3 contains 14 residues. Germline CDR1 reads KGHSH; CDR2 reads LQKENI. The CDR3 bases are TGTGCCAGCTCACCCACAGGGGCGAAACGCGAGCAGTACTTC. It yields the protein CASSPTGAKREQYF.

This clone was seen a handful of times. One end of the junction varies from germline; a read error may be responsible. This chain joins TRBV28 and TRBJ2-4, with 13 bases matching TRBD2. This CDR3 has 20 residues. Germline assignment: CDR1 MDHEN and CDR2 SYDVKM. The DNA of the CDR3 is TGTGCCAACAGTTTCTCCTACGGGACTAGCGGGGTTGTAGCCAAAAACATTCAGTACTTC. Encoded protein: CANSFSYGTSGVVAKNIQYF.

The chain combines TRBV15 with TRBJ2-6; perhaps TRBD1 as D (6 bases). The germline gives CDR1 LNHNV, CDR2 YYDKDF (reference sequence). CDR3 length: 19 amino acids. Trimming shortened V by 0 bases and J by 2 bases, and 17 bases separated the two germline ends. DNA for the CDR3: TGTGCCACCAGCAGAGATCGTGACAGGATAGGGGCTGGGGCCAACGTCCTGACTTTC. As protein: CATSRDRDRIGAGANVLTF. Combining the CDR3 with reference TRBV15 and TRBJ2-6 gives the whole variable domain DAMVIQNPRYQVTQFGKPVTLSCSQTLNHNVMYWYQQKSSQAPKLLFHYYDKDFNNEADTPDNFQSRRPNTSFCFLDIRSPGLGDTAMYLCATSRDRDRIGAGANVLTFGAGSRLTVL.

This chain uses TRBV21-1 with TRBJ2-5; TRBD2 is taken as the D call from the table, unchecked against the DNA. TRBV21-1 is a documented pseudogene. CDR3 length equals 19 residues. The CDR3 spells CASSKRAGGVRYEQETQYF. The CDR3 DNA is TGTGCCAGCAGCAAAAGGGCGGGGGGCGTCCGGTACGAACAAGAGACCCAGTACTTC.

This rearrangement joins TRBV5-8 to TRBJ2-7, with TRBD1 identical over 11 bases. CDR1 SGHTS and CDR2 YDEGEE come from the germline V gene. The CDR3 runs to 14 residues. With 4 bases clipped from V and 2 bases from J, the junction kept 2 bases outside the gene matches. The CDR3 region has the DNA TGTGCCAGCAGCCGGGGACAGGGGGCCTACGAGCAGTACTTC. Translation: CASSRGQGAYEQYF.